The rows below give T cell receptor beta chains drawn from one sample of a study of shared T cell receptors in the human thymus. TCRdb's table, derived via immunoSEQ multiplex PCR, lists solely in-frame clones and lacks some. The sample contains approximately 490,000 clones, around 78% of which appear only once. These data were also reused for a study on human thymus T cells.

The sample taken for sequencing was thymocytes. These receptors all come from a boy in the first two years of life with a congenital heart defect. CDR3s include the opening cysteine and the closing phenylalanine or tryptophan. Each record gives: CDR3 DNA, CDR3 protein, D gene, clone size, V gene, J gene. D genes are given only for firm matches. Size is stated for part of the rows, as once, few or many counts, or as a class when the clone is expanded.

TGTGCCAGCAACCGACAGATCCAAGAGACCCAGTACTTC	CASNRQIQETQYF	NA	NA	TRBV7-8	TRBJ2-5
TGTGCCAGCAGCTTGGGGGCTCGTGGACTAGCGGGACAAGAGACCCAGTACTTC	CASSLGARGLAGQETQYF	TRBD2	NA	TRBV5-8	TRBJ2-5
TGTGCCAGCAGTGACGATCCCCCCCTTGGCGAAAAACTGTTTTTT	CASSDDPPLGEKLFF	NA	NA	TRBV2	TRBJ1-4
TGTGCCAGCAGCTCCGGGACAGGGACCACTAATGAAAAACTGTTTTTT	CASSSGTGTTNEKLFF	TRBD1	NA	TRBV5-6	TRBJ1-4
TGTGCCAGCAGCTTTTCTCCTCTGACAAGCACAGATACGCAGTATTTT	CASSFSPLTSTDTQYF	NA	NA	TRBV7-9	TRBJ2-3
TGTGCCAGCAGCCCCCGACTGGATACCTACGAGCAGTACTTC	CASSPRLDTYEQYF	NA	NA	TRBV7-2	TRBJ2-7
TGTGCCAGCAGTTATAGGCCCCTAGTCACCTACAATGAGCAGTTCTTC	CASSYRPLVTYNEQFF	NA	once	TRBV27	TRBJ2-1
TGTGCCGCACGGGGGGGCGGGGAGCTGTTTTTT	CAARGGGELFF	TRBD2	NA	TRBV28	TRBJ2-2
TGCGCCAGTCACCCGACAGGGGGTTTAGAAGCTTTCTTT	CASHPTGGLEAFF	TRBD1	NA	TRBV23-1	TRBJ1-1
TGTGCCAGCAGTCCCTGGACAGGGGAGGGCGGGGAGCTGTTTTTT	CASSPWTGEGGELFF	TRBD1	NA	TRBV27	TRBJ2-2
TGCAGTGGGGGCCACAATGAGCAGTTCTTC	CSGGHNEQFF	NA	NA	TRBV20-1	TRBJ2-1
TGTGCCAGCAGCCACCGACAGGGGGCGGACACCGGGGAGCTGTTTTTT	CASSHRQGADTGELFF	TRBD1	NA	TRBV14	TRBJ2-2
TGTGCCAGCAGTCCCGGGACTCACATTCCGGGGGAGCAGTACTTC	CASSPGTHIPGEQYF	NA	NA	TRBV27	TRBJ2-7
TGTGCCAGCAGCCGAGGTCTTTCTAGCGGATGCTCCTACGAGCAGTACTTC	CASSRGLSSGCSYEQYF	TRBD2	NA	TRBV2	TRBJ2-7
TGTGCCAGCAGCGTAGGTCAGGGGAAATCCTACGAGCAGTACTTC	CASSVGQGKSYEQYF	NA	NA	TRBV9	TRBJ2-7
TGTGCCAGCAGGCACGTTGACAGGGGGGAGCAGTACTTC	CASRHVDRGEQYF	TRBD1	NA	TRBV28	TRBJ2-5
TGTGCCAGTACTCCGGAGTTCCGAGGGCGTGTTGGCTACACCTTC	CASTPEFRGRVGYTF	NA	NA	TRBV19	TRBJ1-2
TGTGCCAGCAGCACCGTCCCGACAGGGCGGCCCTTGGCTGAAGCTTTCTTT	CASSTVPTGRPLAEAFF	TRBD1	few	TRBV5-4	TRBJ1-1
TGTGCCGGGAAGACAGGGCGCGGAGATACGCAGTATTTT	CAGKTGRGDTQYF	TRBD1	once	TRBV2	TRBJ2-3
TGTGCCAGCAGCCTTGCTCGGGTACAGGGCGCGAATAGGGGCAATCAGCCCCAGCATTTT	CASSLARVQGANRGNQPQHF	NA	NA	TRBV14	TRBJ1-5
TGTGCCAGCAGCTTGGTGGTAGATTATGGCAATGAGCAGTTCTTC	CASSLVVDYGNEQFF	NA	once	TRBV5-4	TRBJ2-1
TGTGCCAGCAGCTTAGTGGTTGGGCGGGAGGGCCTGAATGAGCAGTTCTTC	CASSLVVGREGLNEQFF	TRBD2	NA	TRBV11-2	TRBJ2-1
TGCAGCGTTGAAACGCTAACCTCCTACGAGCAGTACTTC	CSVETLTSYEQYF	NA	NA	TRBV29-1	TRBJ2-7
TGTGCTAGTGGTAACAGGGTCGAGCAGTACTTC	CASGNRVEQYF	NA	few	TRBV12-5	TRBJ2-7
TGTGCCTGGGGCCGGGACAGGGAGGGCAATCAGCCCCAGCATTTT	CAWGRDREGNQPQHF	TRBD1	NA	TRBV30	TRBJ1-5
TGTGCCAGCAGCTTAAAAGAGCGGGAGGGCCACAATGAGCAGTTCTTC	CASSLKEREGHNEQFF	TRBD2	NA	TRBV7-2	TRBJ2-1
TGTGCCTGGAGTCGAGGGTGCACGAACACCGGGGAGCTGTTTTTT	CAWSRGCTNTGELFF	NA	NA	TRBV30	TRBJ2-2
TGTGCCAGCACCGCCAGGGGCACCGGGGAGCTGTTTTTT	CASTARGTGELFF	NA	once	TRBV11-3	TRBJ2-2
TGTGCAAGTCGCTTAGTAGCGGGGACCGGGGATGAGCAGTTCTTC	CASRLVAGTGDEQFF	NA	NA	TRBV12-2	TRBJ2-1
TGTGCCAGACTAGCGGGAGCCAACCAAGAGACCCAGTACTTC	CARLAGANQETQYF	TRBD2	NA	TRBV6-1	TRBJ2-5
TGTGCCAGCAGTGAACCAGGGGGCTCTTACTACGAGCAGTACTTC	CASSEPGGSYYEQYF	TRBD1	NA	TRBV6-1	TRBJ2-7
TGTGCCAGCAGCTTAGCTAGCGGGAGGGCATCAGATACGCAGTATTTT	CASSLASGRASDTQYF	TRBD2	NA	TRBV7-6	TRBJ2-3
TGTGCCAGCAGCCAAGATGGGCGGGAGGCCTCCTACGAGCAGTACTTC	CASSQDGREASYEQYF	TRBD2	NA	TRBV14	TRBJ2-7
TGTGCCAGCAGCCAAATGAGACAGGGTAGGGAGGAGACCCAGTACTTC	CASSQMRQGREETQYF	TRBD1	NA	TRBV14	TRBJ2-5
TGTGCCAGCAGCCCGGGACTAGCGGGCCACGAGCAGTACTTC	CASSPGLAGHEQYF	TRBD2	NA	TRBV27	TRBJ2-7
TGTGCCAGCAGCCTGGACAGCCGATCTGGGGCCAACGTCCTGACTTTC	CASSLDSRSGANVLTF	NA	NA	TRBV5-6	TRBJ2-6
TGTGCCACCAGCAGTGGGGGGTTTGGCTACACCTTC	CATSSGGFGYTF	NA	NA	TRBV15	TRBJ1-2
TGTGCCTGGAGTGAAGGGGTGGCAACGGGGGACATTCAGTACTTC	CAWSEGVATGDIQYF	NA	NA	TRBV30	TRBJ2-4
TGTGCCAGCAGCCAAGCCTATTCGGGACAGGGTCTTTCCAACTATGGCTACACCTTC	CASSQAYSGQGLSNYGYTF	TRBD1	few	TRBV4-2	TRBJ1-2
TGTGCCAGCAGCTTAGTGCCCGGACAGAGCTCCTACGAGCAGTACTTC	CASSLVPGQSSYEQYF	NA	NA	TRBV7-2	TRBJ2-7
TGTGCCAGCAGCTTGGCAGGACAGGCCGGGCCAGATACGCAGTATTTT	CASSLAGQAGPDTQYF	TRBD1	few	TRBV5-4	TRBJ2-3
TGTGCCACCTCGGGAGGGATGGGACTAGCAGCTTCCGAGCAGTACTTC	CATSGGMGLAASEQYF	TRBD2	NA	TRBV5-4	TRBJ2-7
TGTGCCACCAGCAGAGGAACGGACACAGGGAATCAGCCCCAGCATTTT	CATSRGTDTGNQPQHF	NA	NA	TRBV15	TRBJ1-5
TGCGCCAGCAGCCTGGGACAGGCCGGGGGGTTATACGAGCAGTACTTC	CASSLGQAGGLYEQYF	NA	NA	TRBV4-1	TRBJ2-7
TGTGCCAGCAGCGGGAAAAAGGTAGCGGGAGAGGAGGAGACCCAGTACTTC	CASSGKKVAGEEETQYF	TRBD2	NA	TRBV5-6	TRBJ2-5
TGTGCCAGTAGGCGGCCACAGGGCGACTATGGCTACACCTTC	CASRRPQGDYGYTF	NA	few	TRBV19	TRBJ1-2
TGCGCCAGCAGCCAAGAAGAGAGGAATCAGCCCCAGCATTTT	CASSQEERNQPQHF	NA	NA	TRBV4-1	TRBJ1-5
TGTGCCAGCAGTCCTAACAGGGAAAAACTGTTTTTT	CASSPNREKLFF	NA	few	TRBV6-5	TRBJ1-4